This T cell receptor (beta chain) was recorded in a study of T cells after yellow fever vaccination. Study-level background: It was SMART-Seq v4 Ultra Low Input that prepared the fractions with low cell numbers.

TCRdb re-analysed the 5' RACE reads in MiXCR, keeping a single row per CDR3 protein. Among 75,000 to 100,000 distinct CDR3 sequences listed, 8.9% were seen once. General study points: The CD4 and CD8 compartments had a small share of their clonotypes in common. The bulk population could contribute abundant contaminating clonotypes to FACS-sorted repertoires. Post-booster repertoires again held most primary-vaccination clones (about 96% CD4, about 90% CD8).

Trimming took 1 base from V and 0 from J, leaving 10 bases between them. CDR3 length: 15 residues. The germline CDR1 and CDR2 sequences are SGHVS and FNYEAQ. This clonotype was recorded a few times. This specimen was CD8+ T cells not binding an NS4B(214-222) dextramer, sorted from PBMCs, taken roughly 15 days after the first yellow fever vaccination. The chain recombines TRBV7-6 with TRBJ2-7; D tentatively fits TRBD1 or TRBD2 (5 bases each). This sequence originates from a man aged 18 to 29 who received the YFV17D yellow fever vaccine. The CDR3 sequence is CASSLGPGSSYEQYF. In DNA form, the CDR3 reads TGTGCCAGCAGCTTAGGCCCAGGGAGCTCCTACGAGCAGTACTTC.